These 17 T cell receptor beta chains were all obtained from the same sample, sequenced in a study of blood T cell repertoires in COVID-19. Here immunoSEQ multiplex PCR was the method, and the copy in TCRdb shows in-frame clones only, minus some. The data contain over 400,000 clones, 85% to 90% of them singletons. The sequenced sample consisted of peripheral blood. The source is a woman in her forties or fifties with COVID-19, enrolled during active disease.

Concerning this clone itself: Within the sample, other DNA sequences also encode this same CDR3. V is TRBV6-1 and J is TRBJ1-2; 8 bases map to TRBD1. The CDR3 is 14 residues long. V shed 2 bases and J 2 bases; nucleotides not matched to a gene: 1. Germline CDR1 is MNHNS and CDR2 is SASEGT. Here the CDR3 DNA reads TGTGCCAGCAGTGAACGACAGGGGAACTATGGCTACACCTTC. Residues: CASSERQGNYGYTF.

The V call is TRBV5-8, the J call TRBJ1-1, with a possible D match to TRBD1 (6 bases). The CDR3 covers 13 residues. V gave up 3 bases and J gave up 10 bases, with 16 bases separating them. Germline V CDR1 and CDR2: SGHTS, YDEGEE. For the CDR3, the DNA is TGTGCCAGCAGCTCAACAGGGAGGGTCACAGCTTTCTTT. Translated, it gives CASSSTGRVTAFF.

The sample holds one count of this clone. The CDR3: CASSFRGGEQFF. In DNA form, the CDR3 reads TGTGCCAGCAGTTTCCGGGGGGGTGAGCAGTTCTTC. This chain connects TRBV6-5 to TRBJ2-1, with 8 bases fitting TRBD2. Germline CDR1 reads MNHEY; CDR2 reads SVGAGI. The CDR3 spans 12 residues. The V and J ends lost 4 bases and 9 bases, in that order; junction bases with no gene match: 2.

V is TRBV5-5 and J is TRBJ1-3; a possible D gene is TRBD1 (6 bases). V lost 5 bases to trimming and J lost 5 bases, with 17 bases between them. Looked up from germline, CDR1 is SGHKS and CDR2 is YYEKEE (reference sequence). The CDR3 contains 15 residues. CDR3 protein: CASSLQGASRNTIYF. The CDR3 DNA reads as TGTGCCAGCAGTTTACAGGGTGCTTCGAGAAACACCATATATTTT.

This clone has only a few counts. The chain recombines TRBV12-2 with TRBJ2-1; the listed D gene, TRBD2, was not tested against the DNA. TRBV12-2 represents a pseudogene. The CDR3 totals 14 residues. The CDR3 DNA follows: TGTGCAAGTCGCTTAGTAGCGGGGGCCTATGAGCAGTTCTTC. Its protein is CASRLVAGAYEQFF.

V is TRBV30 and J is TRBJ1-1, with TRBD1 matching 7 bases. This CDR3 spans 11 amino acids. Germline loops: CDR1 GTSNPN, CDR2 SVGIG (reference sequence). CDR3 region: CAMDGTAKAFF. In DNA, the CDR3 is TGTGCTATGGACGGGACAGCGAAAGCTTTCTTT.

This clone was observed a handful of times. CDR3 sequence (DNA): TGTGCCAGCAGCTCCGGACAGGGTGGTTTGAACACTGAAGCTTTCTTT. Translated: CASSSGQGGLNTEAFF. The chain combines TRBV7-8 with TRBJ1-1, with 8 bases lining up with TRBD1. The germline CDR1 and CDR2 sequences are SGHVS and FQNEAQ. The V and J ends lost 4 bases and 0 bases, in that order; junction bases with no gene match: 7. The CDR3 is 16 residues long.

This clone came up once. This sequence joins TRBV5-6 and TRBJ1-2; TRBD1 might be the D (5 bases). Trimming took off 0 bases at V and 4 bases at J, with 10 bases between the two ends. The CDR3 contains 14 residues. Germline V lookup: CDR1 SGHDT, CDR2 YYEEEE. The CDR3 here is CASSLVGQGYGYTF. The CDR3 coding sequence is TGTGCCAGCAGCTTGGTCGGGCAGGGCTATGGCTACACCTTC.

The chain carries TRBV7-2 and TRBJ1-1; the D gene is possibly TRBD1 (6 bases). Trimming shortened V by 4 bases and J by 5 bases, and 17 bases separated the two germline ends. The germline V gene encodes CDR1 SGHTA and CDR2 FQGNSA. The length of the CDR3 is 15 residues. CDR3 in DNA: TGTGCCAGCAGCTCCGAGGGGGGGGCAAGAACTGAAGCTTTCTTT. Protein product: CASSSEGGARTEAFF.

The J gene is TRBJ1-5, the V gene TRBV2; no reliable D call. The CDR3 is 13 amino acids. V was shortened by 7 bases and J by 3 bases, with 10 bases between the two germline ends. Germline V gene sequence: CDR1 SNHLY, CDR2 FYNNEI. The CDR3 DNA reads TGTGCCAGCAAAGAGTCATCCAATCAGCCCCAGCATTTT. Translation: CASKESSNQPQHF.

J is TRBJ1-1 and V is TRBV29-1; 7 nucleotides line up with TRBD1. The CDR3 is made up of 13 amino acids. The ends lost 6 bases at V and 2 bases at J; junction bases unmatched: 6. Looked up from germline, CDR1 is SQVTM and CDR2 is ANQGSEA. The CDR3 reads CSVAGTDNTEAFF. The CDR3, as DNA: TGCAGCGTGGCGGGGACAGATAACACTGAAGCTTTCTTT. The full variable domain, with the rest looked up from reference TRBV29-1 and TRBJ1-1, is SAVISQKPSRDICQRGTSLTIQCQVDSQVTMMFWYRQQPGQSLTLIATANQGSEATYESGFVIDKFPISRPNLTFSTLTVSNMSPEDSSIYLCSVAGTDNTEAFFGQGTRLTVV.

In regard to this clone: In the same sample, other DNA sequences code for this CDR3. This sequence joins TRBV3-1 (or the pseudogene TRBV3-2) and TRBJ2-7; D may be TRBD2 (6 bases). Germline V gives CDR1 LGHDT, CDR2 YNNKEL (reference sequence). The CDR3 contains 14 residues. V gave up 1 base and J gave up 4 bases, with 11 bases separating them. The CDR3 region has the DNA TGTGCCAGCAGCCAAGGACCCCGGGGGTACGAGCAGTACTTC. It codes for CASSQGPRGYEQYF.

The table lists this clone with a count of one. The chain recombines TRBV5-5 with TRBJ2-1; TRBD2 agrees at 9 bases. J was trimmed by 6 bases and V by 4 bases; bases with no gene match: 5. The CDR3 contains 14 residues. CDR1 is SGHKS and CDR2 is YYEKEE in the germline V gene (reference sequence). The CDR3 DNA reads TGTGCCAGCAGCCGACATAGCGGGGGCAATGAGCAGTTCTTC. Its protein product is CASSRHSGGNEQFF. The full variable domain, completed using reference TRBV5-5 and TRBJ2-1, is DAGVTQSPTHLIKTRGQQVTLRCSPISGHKSVSWYQQVLGQGPQFIFQYYEKEERGRGNFPDRFSARQFPNYSSELNVNALLLGDSALYLCASSRHSGGNEQFFGPGTRLTVL.

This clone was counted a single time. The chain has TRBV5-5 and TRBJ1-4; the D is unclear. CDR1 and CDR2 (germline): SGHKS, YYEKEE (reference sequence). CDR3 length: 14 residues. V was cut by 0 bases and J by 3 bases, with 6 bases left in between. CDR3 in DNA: TGTGCCAGCAGCTTGGGAGGGCCTAATGAAAAACTGTTTTTT. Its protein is CASSLGGPNEKLFF.

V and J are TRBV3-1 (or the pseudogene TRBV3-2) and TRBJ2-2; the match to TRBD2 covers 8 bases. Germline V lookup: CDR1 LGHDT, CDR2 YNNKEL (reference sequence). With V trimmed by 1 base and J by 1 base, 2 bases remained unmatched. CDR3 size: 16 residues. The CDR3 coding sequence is TGTGCCAGCAGCCAAGCCCTAGCGGGGAACACCGGGGAGCTGTTTTTT. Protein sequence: CASSQALAGNTGELFF.

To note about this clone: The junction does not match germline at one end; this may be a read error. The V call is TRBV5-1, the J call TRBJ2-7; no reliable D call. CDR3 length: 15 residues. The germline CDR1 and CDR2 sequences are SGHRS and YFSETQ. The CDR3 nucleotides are TGCGCCAGCAGCTTGGTGGCTAGGCCCTCCGACGAGCAGTACTTC. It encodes CASSLVARPSDEQYF.

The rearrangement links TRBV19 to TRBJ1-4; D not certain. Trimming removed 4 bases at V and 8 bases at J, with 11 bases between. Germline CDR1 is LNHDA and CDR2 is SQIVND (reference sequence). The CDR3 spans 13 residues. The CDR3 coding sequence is TGTGCCAGTAGTAGTCGGACTACAGAAAAACTGTTTTTT. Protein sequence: CASSSRTTEKLFF.